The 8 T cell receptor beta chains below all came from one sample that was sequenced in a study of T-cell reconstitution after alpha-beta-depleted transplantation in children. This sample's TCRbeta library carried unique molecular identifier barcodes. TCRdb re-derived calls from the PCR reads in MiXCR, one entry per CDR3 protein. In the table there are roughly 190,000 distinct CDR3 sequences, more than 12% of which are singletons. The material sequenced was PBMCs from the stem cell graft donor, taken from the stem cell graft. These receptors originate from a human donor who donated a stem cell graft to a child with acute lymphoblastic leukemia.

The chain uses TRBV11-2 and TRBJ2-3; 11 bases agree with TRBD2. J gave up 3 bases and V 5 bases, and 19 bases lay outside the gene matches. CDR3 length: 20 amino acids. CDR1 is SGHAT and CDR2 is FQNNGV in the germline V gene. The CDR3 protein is CASSRLPLAGGPSGTDTQYF. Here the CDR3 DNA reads TGTGCCAGCAGCCGACTCCCGCTAGCGGGAGGCCCAAGTGGGACAGATACGCAGTATTTT.

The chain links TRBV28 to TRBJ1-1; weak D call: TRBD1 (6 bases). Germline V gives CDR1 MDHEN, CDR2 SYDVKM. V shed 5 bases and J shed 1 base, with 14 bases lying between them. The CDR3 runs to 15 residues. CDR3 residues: CASSQAGTTNTEAFF. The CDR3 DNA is TGTGCCAGCAGTCAAGCGGGGACAACGAACACTGAAGCTTTCTTT.

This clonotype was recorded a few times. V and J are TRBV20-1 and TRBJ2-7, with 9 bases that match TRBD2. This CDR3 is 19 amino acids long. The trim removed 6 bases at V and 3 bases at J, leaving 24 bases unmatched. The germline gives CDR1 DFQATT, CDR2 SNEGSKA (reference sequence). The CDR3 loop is CSAFPAGEVGGRGIYEQYF. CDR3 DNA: TGCAGTGCCTTCCCGGCCGGGGAAGTGGGCGGGAGGGGGATCTACGAGCAGTACTTC.

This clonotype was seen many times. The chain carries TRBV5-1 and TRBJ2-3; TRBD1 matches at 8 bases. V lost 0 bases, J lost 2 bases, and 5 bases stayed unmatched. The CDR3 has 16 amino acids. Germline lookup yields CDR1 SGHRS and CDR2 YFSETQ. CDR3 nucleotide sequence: TGCGCCAGCAGCTTGGAGACAGGGGTTCCCACAGATACGCAGTATTTT. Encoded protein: CASSLETGVPTDTQYF.

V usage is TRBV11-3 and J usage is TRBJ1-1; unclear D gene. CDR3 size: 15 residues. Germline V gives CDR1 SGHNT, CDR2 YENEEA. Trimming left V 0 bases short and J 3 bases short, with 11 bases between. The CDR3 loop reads CASSLDPGRDTEAFF. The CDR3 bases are TGTGCCAGCAGCTTAGATCCGGGTCGGGACACTGAAGCTTTCTTT.

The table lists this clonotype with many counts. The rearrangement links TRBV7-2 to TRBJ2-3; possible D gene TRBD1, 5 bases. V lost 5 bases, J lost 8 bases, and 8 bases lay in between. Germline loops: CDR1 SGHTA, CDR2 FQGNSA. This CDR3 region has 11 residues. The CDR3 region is CASSQGFTQYF. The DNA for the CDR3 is TGTGCCAGCAGCCAGGGCTTTACGCAGTATTTT.

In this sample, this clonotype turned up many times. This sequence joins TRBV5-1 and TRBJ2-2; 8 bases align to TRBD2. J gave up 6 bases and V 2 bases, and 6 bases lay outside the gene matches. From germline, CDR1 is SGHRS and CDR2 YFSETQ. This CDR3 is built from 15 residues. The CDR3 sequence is CASSLSGRSPGELFF. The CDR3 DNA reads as TGCGCCAGCAGCTTAAGCGGGAGATCCCCCGGGGAGCTGTTTTTT.

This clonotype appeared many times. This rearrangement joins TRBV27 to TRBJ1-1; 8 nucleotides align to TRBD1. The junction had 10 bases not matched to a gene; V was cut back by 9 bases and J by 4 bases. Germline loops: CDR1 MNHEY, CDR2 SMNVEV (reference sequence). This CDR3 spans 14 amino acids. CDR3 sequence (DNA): TGTGCCAGTCACCGGGACAGGCGTGGCACTGAAGCTTTCTTT. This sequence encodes CASHRDRRGTEAFF.